This entry lists 7 T cell receptor beta chains sequenced from one sample in a study of T cells in localized non-small cell lung cancer. Here immunoSEQ multiplex PCR was the method, and the copy in TCRdb shows in-frame clones only, minus some. Of around 25,000 clones in the sample, less than 90% are singletons; the top ten hold around 1.1%. The source was peripheral blood, collected before any cancer treatment. The origin of the receptors is a woman between 35 and 70 years old with stage I lung adenocarcinoma.

The chain joins TRBV28 to TRBJ2-2; weak D call: TRBD1 (5 bases). Deletions cut 2 bases from V and 4 bases from J, with 17 bases between. The CDR3 totals 17 residues. CDR1 and CDR2 (germline): MDHEN, SYDVKM. CDR3 residues: CASSLDRKMAGTGELFF. DNA for the CDR3: TGTGCCAGCAGTTTAGACAGAAAAATGGCCGGCACCGGGGAGCTGTTTTTT.

This clone appeared a few times. V usage is TRBV7-2 and J usage is TRBJ1-2; D is undetermined. The CDR3 contains 12 residues. Trimming took 3 bases from V and 1 from J, leaving 3 bases between them. Germline V gene data show CDR1 as SGHTA and CDR2 as FQGNSA. This chain's CDR3 is CASSFSNYGYTF. DNA for the CDR3: TGTGCCAGCAGCTTTAGTAACTATGGCTACACCTTC.

This clone was counted a few times. The V call is TRBV6-5, the J call TRBJ2-2; either TRBD1 or TRBD2 may fit D (5 bases each). V lost 2 bases, J lost 7 bases, and 11 bases lay in between. The CDR3 is made up of 14 amino acids. The germline V gene encodes CDR1 MNHEY and CDR2 SVGAGI. DNA for the CDR3: TGTGCCAGCAGTTACGAAGGGACCCACGGGGAGCTGTTTTTT. This gives the protein CASSYEGTHGELFF.

J is TRBJ1-6 and V is TRBV5-5; D unresolved. V lost 5 bases and J 17 bases, leaving 20 bases between the germline ends. Per the germline V gene, CDR1 is SGHKS and CDR2 is YYEKEE (reference sequence). This CDR3 is 13 amino acids long. The DNA for the CDR3 is TGTGCCAGCAGTAAGGATCCGCTAAACTCTTTCCACTTT. The encoded protein is CASSKDPLNSFHF.

The chain combines TRBV5-1 with TRBJ2-2, with TRBD2 identical over 14 bases. Trimming removed 3 bases from V and 7 bases from J; junction bases left unmatched: 2. Germline V gene data show CDR1 as SGHRS and CDR2 as YFSETQ. The CDR3 has 15 amino acids. In nucleotides, the CDR3 is TGCGCCAGCAGCTGGGGACTAGCGGGGGTCGGGGAGCTGTTTTTT. Its translation is CASSWGLAGVGELFF.

The V gene is TRBV6-1, the J gene TRBJ2-5, with 9 bases lining up with TRBD1. V gave up 5 bases and J gave up 5 bases; unmatched junction bases: 9. From germline, CDR1 is MNHNS and CDR2 SASEGT. The CDR3 consists of 15 residues. The DNA for the CDR3 is TGTGCCAGCAGTTCACAGGGGGCGCGGGGGGAGACCCAGTACTTC. As protein: CASSSQGARGETQYF.

The rearrangement uses TRBV11-1 and TRBJ2-3; 7 bases fit TRBD2. This CDR3 is 16 amino acids long. The V gene end was trimmed by 5 bases and the J gene end by 2 bases; junction bases not matched to a gene: 10. Looked up from germline, CDR1 is SGHAT and CDR2 is FQDESV (reference sequence). Here the CDR3 reads CASSRGGLIVTDTQYF. The CDR3 nucleotides are TGTGCCAGCAGCCGCGGGGGTCTGATTGTCACAGATACGCAGTATTTT.